The 21 T cell receptor beta chains given below trace back to one sample, sequenced in a study of cytomegalovirus exposure and HLA in healthy donors. A multiplex PCR was run with 60 Vbeta primers and 13 Jbeta primers. Assay used: immunoSEQ multiplex PCR; TCRdb lists only in-frame clones, some missing. The table lists 150,000 to 200,000 clones, about 70% of them singletons. Sequenced material: PBMCs. These receptors were obtained from a woman aged 25 to 45 in good health and CMV-seronegative.

This clone was counted between two and nine times. The rearrangement uses TRBV27 and TRBJ1-6; 10 bases are a match to TRBD1. Per germline, CDR1 MNHEY and CDR2 SMNVEV (reference sequence). Trimming removed 6 bases from V and 7 bases from J; junction bases left unmatched: 3. CDR3 length: 14 residues. The CDR3 region has the DNA TGTGCCAGCAGAGGACAGGGGGGCAATTCACCCCTCCACTTT. Translating it yields CASRGQGGNSPLHF.

The V and J genes are TRBV18 and TRBJ2-5; no definite D call. Trimming left V 2 bases short and J 4 bases short, with 5 bases between. The V gene's germline CDR1 is KGHSH and CDR2 LQKENI. The CDR3 spans 12 residues. DNA of the CDR3: TGTGCCAGCTCACCAGAACTAGAGACCCAGTACTTC. Translated: CASSPELETQYF.

This chain connects TRBV6-5 to TRBJ2-1; possibly TRBD2 for D (6 bases). Germline V gene lookup returns CDR1 MNHEY and CDR2 SVGAGI. CDR3 size: 14 residues. Between the trimmed V and J ends, which lost 5 bases and 6 bases, there was a span of 14 bases. CDR3 loop: CASSRLGPSNEQFF. CDR3 sequence (DNA): TGTGCCAGCAGTAGACTAGGCCCCTCCAATGAGCAGTTCTTC.

The rearrangement joins TRBV28 to TRBJ1-5, with TRBD1 as a possible D gene (5 bases). The CDR3 sequence is 11 residues long. V lost 4 bases and J 12 bases, leaving 10 bases between the germline ends. The germline CDR1 and CDR2 sequences are MDHEN and SYDVKM. The CDR3: CASSSREGQHF. The CDR3 coding sequence is TGTGCCAGCAGTTCCAGGGAAGGCCAGCATTTT.

This clone was seen only a few times. This chain joins TRBV29-1 and TRBJ1-1, with D maybe TRBD1 (5 bases). The length of the CDR3 is 13 residues. Looked up from germline, CDR1 is SQVTM and CDR2 is ANQGSEA. V lost 7 bases and J 5 bases, leaving 17 bases between the germline ends. The CDR3 DNA follows: TGCAGCGGGGGGGAACGGCACGGAACTGAAGCTTTCTTT. Protein: CSGGERHGTEAFF.

The CDR3: CASSVVTSRPQFF. Here the CDR3 DNA reads TGTGCCAGCAGCGTCGTGACTAGCCGACCGCAGTTCTTC. The rearrangement uses TRBV9 and TRBJ2-1; 7 bases align to TRBD2. V was pared by 2 bases and J by 12 bases, with 8 bases of the junction left unmatched. The CDR3 consists of 13 residues. Germline assignment: CDR1 SGDLS and CDR2 YYNGEE.

This clone has a handful of counts. V gene TRBV28 combines with J gene TRBJ1-1, with 8 bases lining up with TRBD1. Germline CDR1 MDHEN, CDR2 SYDVKM. The CDR3 has 15 residues. The J segment lost 5 bases and the V segment lost 5 bases, leaving 10 bases of the junction unmatched. The CDR3 loop reads CASSSRTGRSTEAFF. CDR3 bases: TGTGCCAGCAGTAGTAGGACAGGGAGGAGTACTGAAGCTTTCTTT. The variable domain in full, completed from reference TRBV28 and TRBJ1-1, reads DVKVTQSSRYLVKRTGEKVFLECVQDMDHENMFWYRQDPGLGLRLIYFSYDVKMKEKGDIPEGYSVSREKKERFSLILESASTNQTSMYLCASSSRTGRSTEAFFGQGTRLTVV.

This clone showed up just once. This chain links TRBV10-3 with TRBJ2-3; 12 bases are shared with TRBD1. V gave up 10 bases and J gave up 6 bases; unmatched junction bases: 5. Per germline, CDR1 ENHRY and CDR2 SYGVKD. The CDR3 covers 13 residues. The CDR3 loop reads CATAGTGGDTQYF. CDR3 DNA: TGTGCCACCGCCGGGACAGGGGGCGATACGCAGTATTTT.

The chain has TRBV15 and TRBJ2-1; tentatively, D is TRBD2 (5 bases). The CDR3 contains 16 residues. CDR1 is LNHNV, CDR2 YYDKDF, per germline (reference sequence). The germline V and J ends were trimmed by 3 bases and 0 bases, with 12 bases remaining between them. CDR3 in DNA: TGTGCCACCAGCAGGAGAGGGCCTCCCTCCTACAATGAGCAGTTCTTC. Protein product: CATSRRGPPSYNEQFF.

The V and J genes are TRBV5-6 and TRBJ2-7; the match to TRBD1 covers 8 bases. Germline assignment: CDR1 SGHDT and CDR2 YYEEEE. The CDR3 runs to 14 residues. V dropped 6 bases and J dropped 4; count of bases not matched to a gene: 9. The CDR3 spells CASTRDRISYEQYF. In DNA form, the CDR3 reads TGTGCCAGCACCAGGGACAGGATTTCTTACGAGCAGTACTTC.

This clone was detected only once. The J gene is TRBJ1-1, the V gene TRBV12-5, with 7 bases lining up with TRBD1. J lost 4 bases, V lost 6 bases, and 8 bases had no gene match. Germline CDR1 and CDR2: LGHNT and FRNRAP. The CDR3 length is 14 residues. The CDR3 DNA sequence: TGTGCTAGTGGCCCAAATCACAGGGGCACTGAAGCTTTCTTT. As protein: CASGPNHRGTEAFF.

The chain is built from TRBV6-4 and TRBJ2-2, with D perhaps TRBD2 (6 bases). V was clipped by 6 bases and J by 2 bases, with 19 bases between them. The CDR3 runs 17 residues. Germline values: CDR1 MRHNA, CDR2 SNTAGT. CDR3 in DNA: TGTGCCAGCAGCGATTCGTGGGTAGCGGAAAACACCGGGGAGCTGTTTTTT. Translating it yields CASSDSWVAENTGELFF.

This chain connects TRBV7-9 to TRBJ2-2; D ambiguous. There are 15 residues in the CDR3. V lost 9 bases and J 6 bases, leaving 20 bases between the germline ends. Germline CDR1 and CDR2: SEHNR and FQNEAQ (reference sequence). The CDR3 protein is CASIQTSIQAGELFF. The CDR3 DNA is TGTGCCAGTATTCAGACCTCCATTCAGGCCGGGGAGCTGTTTTTT. The variable domain in full, completed from reference TRBV7-9 and TRBJ2-2, reads DTGVSQNPRHKITKRGQNVTFRCDPISEHNRLYWYRQTLGQGPEFLTYFQNEAQLEKSRLLSDRFSAERPKGSFSTLEIQRTEQGDSAMYLCASIQTSIQAGELFFGEGSRLTVL.

This clone was found a few times. The genes are TRBV7-9 and TRBJ2-3; maybe TRBD2 (5 bases). Per the germline V gene, CDR1 is SEHNR and CDR2 is FQNEAQ (reference sequence). Trimming stripped 6 bases from V and 4 bases from J, with 8 bases between. The CDR3 contains 12 residues. Here the CDR3 reads CASRPGADTQYF. The CDR3, as DNA: TGTGCCAGCAGACCCGGGGCAGATACGCAGTATTTT.

V is TRBV25-1 and J is TRBJ2-7, with 8 bases identical to TRBD1. The CDR3 runs 13 residues. J lost 2 bases, V lost 8 bases, and 5 bases had no gene match. CDR1 MGHDK and CDR2 SYGVNS come from the germline V gene. CDR3 region: CASRDRMAYEQYF. CDR3 coding DNA: TGTGCCAGCCGGGACAGGATGGCCTACGAGCAGTACTTC.

The chain employs TRBV30 and TRBJ2-2; D may be TRBD1 (5 bases). With 3 bases removed from V and 2 bases from J, the gap between germline ends came to 10 bases. The CDR3 spans 14 residues. Germline V gives CDR1 GTSNPN, CDR2 SVGIG (reference sequence). The CDR3, as DNA: TGTGCCTGGAGGCAGGGTTATAACACCGGGGAGCTGTTTTTT. It specifies CAWRQGYNTGELFF. Together with reference TRBV30 and TRBJ2-2, the CDR3 gives the full variable domain: SQTIHQWPATLVQPVGSPLSLECTVEGTSNPNLYWYRQAAGRGLQLLFYSVGIGQISSEVPQNLSASRPQDRQFILSSKKLLLSDSGFYLCAWRQGYNTGELFFGEGSRLTVL.

The sample holds a few counts of this clone. The J gene is TRBJ1-1, the V gene TRBV29-1; 9 bases are a match to TRBD1. This CDR3 region has 12 residues. With V trimmed by 2 bases and J by 11 bases, 6 bases remained unmatched. Germline CDR1 and CDR2: SQVTM and ANQGSEA. The CDR3 sequence: CSVERDRVGAFF. CDR3 DNA: TGCAGCGTTGAAAGGGACAGGGTTGGGGCTTTCTTT.

The chain carries TRBV2 and TRBJ2-7, with TRBD2 identical over 8 bases. The J segment lost 3 bases and the V segment lost 8 bases, leaving 6 bases of the junction unmatched. Germline V gene lookup returns CDR1 SNHLY and CDR2 FYNNEI. There are 13 residues in the CDR3. CDR3 in DNA: TGTGCCAGCGCCCGGGAGGGCCACTACGAGCAGTACTTC. Translation: CASAREGHYEQYF. Using reference TRBV2 and TRBJ2-7 for the parts outside the CDR3, the full variable domain is EPEVTQTPSHQVTQMGQEVILRCVPISNHLYFYWYRQILGQKVEFLVSFYNNEISEKSEIFDDQFSVERPDGSNFTLKIRSTKLEDSAMYFCASAREGHYEQYFGPGTRLTVT.

J is TRBJ2-1 and V is TRBV5-1, with TRBD2 matching 8 bases. Germline assignment: CDR1 SGHRS and CDR2 YFSETQ. The CDR3 has 18 residues. With V trimmed by 3 bases and J by 4 bases, 15 bases remained unmatched. The CDR3 bases are TGCGCCAGCAGCTACGAAGCGGGAGTGGGCCTCGGGTACAATGAGCAGTTCTTC. Its protein product is CASSYEAGVGLGYNEQFF. Supplemented by reference TRBV5-1 and TRBJ2-1, the full variable domain reads KAGVTQTPRYLIKTRGQQVTLSCSPISGHRSVSWYQQTPGQGLQFLFEYFSETQRNKGNFPGRFSGRQFSNSRSEMNVSTLELGDSALYLCASSYEAGVGLGYNEQFFGPGTRLTVL.

This clone appeared once. The chain employs TRBV19 and TRBJ2-6, with D unclear. V was trimmed by 1 base and J by 0 bases, leaving 10 bases between them. The germline gives CDR1 LNHDA, CDR2 SQIVND (reference sequence). The CDR3 is made up of 17 amino acids. The CDR3 reads CASSIAPFISGANVLTF. For the CDR3, the DNA is TGTGCCAGTAGTATAGCCCCCTTTATCTCTGGGGCCAACGTCCTGACTTTC. The full variable domain, in which reference TRBV19 and TRBJ2-6 provide the parts outside the CDR3, is DGGITQSPKYLFRKEGQNVTLSCEQNLNHDAMYWYRQDPGQGLRLIYYSQIVNDFQKGDIAEGYSVSREKKESFPLTVTSAQKNPTAFYLCASSIAPFISGANVLTFGAGSRLTVL.

The CDR3: CASSQDRRQGYYGYTF. DNA of the CDR3: TGCGCCAGCAGCCAAGATAGAAGGCAGGGGTACTATGGCTACACCTTC. The chain links TRBV4-3 to TRBJ1-2, with D tentatively TRBD1 (6 bases). The germline gives CDR1 LGHNA, CDR2 YSLEER. This CDR3 region has 16 residues. Trimming removed 0 bases from V and 3 bases from J, with 14 bases in between.